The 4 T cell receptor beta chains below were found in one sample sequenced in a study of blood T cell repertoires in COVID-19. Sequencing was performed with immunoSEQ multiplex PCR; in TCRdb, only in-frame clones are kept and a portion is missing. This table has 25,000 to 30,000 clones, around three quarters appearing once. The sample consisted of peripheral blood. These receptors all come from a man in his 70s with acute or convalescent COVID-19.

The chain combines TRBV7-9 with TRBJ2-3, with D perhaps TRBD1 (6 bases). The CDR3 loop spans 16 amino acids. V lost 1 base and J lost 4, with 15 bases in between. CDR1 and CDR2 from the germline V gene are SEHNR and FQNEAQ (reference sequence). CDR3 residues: CASSLGNSGAADTQYF. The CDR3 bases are TGTGCCAGCAGCTTAGGAAACTCAGGGGCGGCAGATACGCAGTATTTT.

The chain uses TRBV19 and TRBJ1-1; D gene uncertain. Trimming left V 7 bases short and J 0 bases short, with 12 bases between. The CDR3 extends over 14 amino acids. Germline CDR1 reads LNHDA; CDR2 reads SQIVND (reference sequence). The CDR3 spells CASTLATMNTEAFF. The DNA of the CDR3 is TGTGCCAGTACCCTAGCAACGATGAACACTGAAGCTTTCTTT.

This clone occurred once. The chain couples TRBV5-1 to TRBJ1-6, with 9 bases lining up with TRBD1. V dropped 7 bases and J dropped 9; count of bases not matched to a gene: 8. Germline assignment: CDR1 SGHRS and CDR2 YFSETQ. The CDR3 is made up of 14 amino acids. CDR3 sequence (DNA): TGCGCCAGCCGCAGACAGGGGGTGGTTTCACCCCTCCACTTT. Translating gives CASRRQGVVSPLHF.

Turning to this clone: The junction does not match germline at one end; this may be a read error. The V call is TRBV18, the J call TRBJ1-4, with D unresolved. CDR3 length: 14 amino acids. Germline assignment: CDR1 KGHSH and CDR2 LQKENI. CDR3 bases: TGTGCCAGCTCGCCACCCGAGAGGAATGAAAAACTGTTTTTT. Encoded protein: CASSPPERNEKLFF.